The next 13 T cell receptor beta chains were all read from a single sample in a study of T cell repertoires in ileal Crohn's disease. Sequenced by immunoSEQ multiplex PCR; TCRdb stores in-frame clones only, minus some. The sample records roughly 2,000 clones, 90% to 98% being singletons. Sequencing used ileal tissue. The receptors derive from an adult with Crohn's disease.

The rearrangement uses TRBV19 and TRBJ1-1; 7 nucleotides line up with TRBD1. Per germline, CDR1 LNHDA and CDR2 SQIVND (reference sequence). This CDR3 spans 16 amino acids. The trim removed 4 bases at V and 4 bases at J, leaving 12 bases unmatched. This chain's CDR3 is CASSTETGYVSTEAFF. Written as DNA, the CDR3 is TGTGCCAGTAGTACCGAGACAGGGTATGTTAGCACTGAAGCTTTCTTT.

The chain couples TRBV5-8 to TRBJ1-2; tentative D call: TRBD1 (6 bases). Germline values: CDR1 SGHTS, CDR2 YDEGEE. V dropped 2 bases and J dropped 8 bases, with 13 bases sitting between them. This CDR3 contains 13 residues. In DNA, the CDR3 is TGTGCCAGCAGCTTTCTTGGGGGCGGAGGCTACACCTTC. Translated, it gives CASSFLGGGGYTF.

The chain recombines TRBV29-1 with TRBJ1-1; the D is unclear. The CDR3 covers 13 residues. The germline V gene has CDR1 SQVTM and CDR2 ANQGSEA. The V and J ends lost 2 bases and 6 bases respectively, with 13 bases between them. This chain's CDR3 is CSVETYLPSEAFF. DNA of the CDR3: TGCAGCGTTGAAACATATCTCCCGTCTGAAGCTTTCTTT.

V is TRBV5-8 and J is TRBJ2-1, with a weak D call TRBD1 (6 bases). CDR3 size: 12 residues. The germline gives CDR1 SGHTS, CDR2 YDEGEE. Trimming left V 4 bases short and J 11 bases short, with 13 bases between. The CDR3 DNA sequence: TGTGCCAGCAGCCTACAGGGATTTAAGCAGTTCTTC. Protein sequence: CASSLQGFKQFF. The variable domain in full, completed from reference TRBV5-8 and TRBJ2-1, reads EAGVTQSPTHLIKTRGQQATLRCSPISGHTSVYWYQQALGLGLQFLLWYDEGEERNRGNFPPRFSGRQFPNYSSELNVNALELEDSALYLCASSLQGFKQFFGPGTRLTVL.

The chain joins TRBV11-2 to TRBJ1-1, with TRBD1 as a possible D gene (5 bases). Germline V gene sequence: CDR1 SGHAT, CDR2 FQNNGV. The CDR3 is 12 residues long. V was shortened by 2 bases and J by 10 bases, with 11 bases between the two germline ends. CDR3 DNA sequence: TGTGCCAGCAGCTTATCGACAGAGCCAGCTTTCTTT. It is translated as CASSLSTEPAFF.

V is TRBV11-2 and J is TRBJ2-1; 11 positions match TRBD2. The CDR3 is 15 amino acids. Germline values: CDR1 SGHAT, CDR2 FQNNGV. The junction had 6 bases not matched to a gene; V was cut back by 3 bases and J by 8 bases. The CDR3 sequence is CASSLNSGGADEQFF. CDR3 DNA sequence: TGTGCCAGCAGCTTGAATAGCGGGGGGGCTGATGAGCAGTTCTTC.

This chain links TRBV5-5 with TRBJ2-1; D uncertain. This CDR3 contains 15 residues. V was shortened by 4 bases and J by 0 bases, with 11 bases between the two germline ends. Germline-derived CDR1 and CDR2 are SGHKS and YYEKEE (reference sequence). CDR3 nucleotides: TGTGCCAGCAGCCCCTACCTAGACTCCTACAATGAGCAGTTCTTC. Translated, it gives CASSPYLDSYNEQFF.

The rearrangement links TRBV9 to TRBJ1-3; TRBD1 is a possible D gene (6 bases). The CDR3 totals 19 residues. V was clipped by 2 bases and J by 0 bases, with 21 bases between them. Germline CDR1 SGDLS, CDR2 YYNGEE. The CDR3 DNA reads as TGTGCCAGCAGCGTTACCCCACCGCAACAGGGATTCTCTGGAAACACCATATATTTT. It specifies CASSVTPPQQGFSGNTIYF. Drawing the rest from reference TRBV9 and TRBJ1-3, the complete variable domain is DSGVTQTPKHLITATGQRVTLRCSPRSGDLSVYWYQQSLDQGLQFLIQYYNGEERAKGNILERFSAQQFPDLHSELNLSSLELGDSALYFCASSVTPPQQGFSGNTIYFGEGSWLTVV.

The CDR3 DNA sequence: TGTGCCAGCAGCCTGAGACTAGAAAGGGATACGCAGTATTTT. As protein: CASSLRLERDTQYF. The V and J genes are TRBV9 and TRBJ2-3; weak D call: TRBD2 (6 bases). Germline CDR1 and CDR2: SGDLS and YYNGEE. This CDR3 comprises 14 residues. Trimming pared 4 bases from V and 6 bases from J, leaving 15 bases between.

This clone has only one observation. J is TRBJ1-1 and V is TRBV11-2; D is uncertain. Trimming stripped 2 bases from V and 0 bases from J, with 10 bases between. The CDR3 sequence is 15 residues long. Germline lookup yields CDR1 SGHAT and CDR2 FQNNGV. The CDR3 nucleotides read TGTGCCAGCAGCTTAAGGGCGGGAATGAACACTGAAGCTTTCTTT. Translating it yields CASSLRAGMNTEAFF. Complete variable domain (other parts from reference TRBV11-2 and TRBJ1-1): EAGVAQSPRYKIIEKRQSVAFWCNPISGHATLYWYQQILGQGPKLLIQFQNNGVVDDSQLPKDRFSAERLKGVDSTLKIQPAKLEDSAVYLCASSLRAGMNTEAFFGQGTRLTVV.

The rearrangement joins TRBV7-9 to TRBJ1-3; D unresolved. This CDR3 is 19 amino acids long. V lost 5 bases and J lost 0, with 23 bases in between. CDR1 is SEHNR and CDR2 is FQNEAQ in the germline V gene (reference sequence). CDR3 loop: CASSPLKLPTSISGNTIYF. DNA of the CDR3: TGTGCCAGCAGCCCCCTTAAATTACCGACTTCGATCTCTGGAAACACCATATATTTT.

Written as DNA, the CDR3 is TGTGCCAGTACCCCGGACAGGATGTCTAACTATGGCTACACCTTC. As protein: CASTPDRMSNYGYTF. This chain uses TRBV19 with TRBJ1-2; 7 bases are shared with TRBD1. V gave up 7 bases and J gave up 0 bases; unmatched junction bases: 8. The CDR3 has 15 amino acids. CDR1 LNHDA and CDR2 SQIVND come from the germline V gene (reference sequence).

The rearrangement joins TRBV27 to TRBJ1-1; 7 nucleotides line up with TRBD1. With V trimmed by 6 bases and J by 1 base, 14 bases remained unmatched. The CDR3 extends over 17 amino acids. The germline CDR1 and CDR2 sequences are MNHEY and SMNVEV (reference sequence). The CDR3 spells CASSQRGMGQRNTEAFF. CDR3 nucleotide sequence: TGTGCCAGCAGCCAGAGAGGCATGGGACAGAGGAACACTGAAGCTTTCTTT.